These 2 T cell receptor beta chains were all obtained from the same sample, sequenced in a study of beta chain features in type 1 diabetes. Isolated RNA was reverse transcribed in full, so expressed TCRB transcripts were sequenced. Libraries were prepared by immunoSEQ multiplex PCR; TCRdb keeps only in-frame clonotypes and omits some of them. The table lists fewer than 45,000 clones, almost 65% of them singletons. The sequenced material came from Tregs from blood. The receptors here all came from a woman aged 30 to 39 in good health.

The chain combines TRBV7-2 with TRBJ1-5, with TRBD1 identical over 9 bases. Trimming cost V 1 base and J 1 base; bases outside gene matches: 2. The CDR3 totals 16 residues. Germline lookup yields CDR1 SGHTA and CDR2 FQGNSA. In DNA form, the CDR3 reads TGTGCCAGCAGCTTAGTAGGGACAGGGAGCAATCAGCCCCAGCATTTT. It specifies CASSLVGTGSNQPQHF.

This rearrangement joins TRBV11-3 to TRBJ2-5, with 16 bases aligning to TRBD2. The V and J ends lost 4 bases and 5 bases, in that order; junction bases with no gene match: 7. CDR1 and CDR2 from the germline V gene are SGHNT and YENEEA. This CDR3 contains 17 residues. The CDR3 reads CASSSGLAGGPGETQYF. Here the CDR3 DNA reads TGTGCCAGCAGCTCGGGACTAGCGGGAGGGCCAGGGGAGACCCAGTACTTC.